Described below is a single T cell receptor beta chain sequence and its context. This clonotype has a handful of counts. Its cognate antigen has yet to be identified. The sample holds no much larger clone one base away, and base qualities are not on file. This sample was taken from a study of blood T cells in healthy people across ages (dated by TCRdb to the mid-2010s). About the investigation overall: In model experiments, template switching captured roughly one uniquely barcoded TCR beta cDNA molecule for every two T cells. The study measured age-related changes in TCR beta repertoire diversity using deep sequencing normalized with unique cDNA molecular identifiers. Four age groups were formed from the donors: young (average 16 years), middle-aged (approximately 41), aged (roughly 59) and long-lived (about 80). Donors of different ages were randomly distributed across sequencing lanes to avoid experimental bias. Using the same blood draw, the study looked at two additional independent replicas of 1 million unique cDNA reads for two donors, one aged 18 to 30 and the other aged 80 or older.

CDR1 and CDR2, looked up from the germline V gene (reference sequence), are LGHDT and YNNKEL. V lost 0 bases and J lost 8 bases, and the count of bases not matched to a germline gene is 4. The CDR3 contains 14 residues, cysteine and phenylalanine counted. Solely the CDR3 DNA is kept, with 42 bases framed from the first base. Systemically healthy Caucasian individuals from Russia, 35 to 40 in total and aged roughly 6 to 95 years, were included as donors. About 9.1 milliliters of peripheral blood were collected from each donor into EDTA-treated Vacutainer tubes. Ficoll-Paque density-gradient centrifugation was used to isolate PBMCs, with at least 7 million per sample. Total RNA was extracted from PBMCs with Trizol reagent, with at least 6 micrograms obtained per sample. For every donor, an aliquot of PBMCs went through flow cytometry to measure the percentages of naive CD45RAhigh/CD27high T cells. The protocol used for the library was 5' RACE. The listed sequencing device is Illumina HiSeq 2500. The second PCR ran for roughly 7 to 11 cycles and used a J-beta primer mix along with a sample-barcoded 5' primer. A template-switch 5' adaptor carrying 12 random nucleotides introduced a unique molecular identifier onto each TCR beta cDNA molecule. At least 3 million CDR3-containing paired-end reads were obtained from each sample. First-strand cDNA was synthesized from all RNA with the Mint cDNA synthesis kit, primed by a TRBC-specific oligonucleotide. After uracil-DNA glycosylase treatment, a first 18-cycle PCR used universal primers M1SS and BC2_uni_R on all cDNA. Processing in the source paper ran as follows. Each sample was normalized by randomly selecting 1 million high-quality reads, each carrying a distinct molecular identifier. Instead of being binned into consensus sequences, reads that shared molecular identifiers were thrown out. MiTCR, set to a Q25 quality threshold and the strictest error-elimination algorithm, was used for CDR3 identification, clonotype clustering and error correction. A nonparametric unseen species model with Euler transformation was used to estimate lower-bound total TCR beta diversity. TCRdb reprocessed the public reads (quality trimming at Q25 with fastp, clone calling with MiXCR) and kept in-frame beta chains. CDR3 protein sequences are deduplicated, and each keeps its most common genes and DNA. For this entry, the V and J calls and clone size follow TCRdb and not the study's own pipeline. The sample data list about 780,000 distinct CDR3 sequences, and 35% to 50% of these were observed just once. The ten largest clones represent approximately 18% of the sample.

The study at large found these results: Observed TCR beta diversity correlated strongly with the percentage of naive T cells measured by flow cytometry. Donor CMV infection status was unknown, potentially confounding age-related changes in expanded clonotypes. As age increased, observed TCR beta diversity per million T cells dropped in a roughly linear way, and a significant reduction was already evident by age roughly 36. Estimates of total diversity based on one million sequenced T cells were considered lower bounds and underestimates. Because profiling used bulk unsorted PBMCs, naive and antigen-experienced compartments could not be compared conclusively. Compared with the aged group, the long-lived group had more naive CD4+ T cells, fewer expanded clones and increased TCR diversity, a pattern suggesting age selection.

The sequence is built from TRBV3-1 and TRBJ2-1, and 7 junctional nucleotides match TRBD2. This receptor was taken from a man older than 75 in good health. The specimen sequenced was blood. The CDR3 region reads CASSQDSTSDEQFF. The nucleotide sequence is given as TGTGCCAGCAGCCAAGATAGTACTAGCGATGAGCAGTTCTTC.